These 5 T cell receptor beta chains were all obtained from the same sample, sequenced in a study of OX40 agonist ivuxolimab in advanced cancers. TCRdb keeps only in-frame clones here, not all; method: immunoSEQ multiplex PCR. The sample holds 94,000 or so clones, 80% to 85% seen once. The starting material was CD4+ or CD8+ T cells sorted from blood, obtained in a trial of the OX40 agonist ivuxolimab. The receptors were sampled from an adult with an advanced solid tumor such as melanoma, head and neck, liver or kidney cancer.

The CDR3 DNA is TGCAGTGCTACGGTTGGGGATACGCAGTATTTT. It codes for CSATVGDTQYF. The J gene is TRBJ2-3, the V gene TRBV20-1; no definite D call. The CDR3 loop spans 11 amino acids. The ends were cut back, 4 bases at V and 6 bases at J, with 8 bases in the middle. Germline V gene lookup returns CDR1 DFQATT and CDR2 SNEGSKA (reference sequence).

The V call is TRBV5-4, the J call TRBJ2-3; 8 bases are shared with TRBD2. CDR1 is SGHNT, CDR2 YYREEE, per germline (reference sequence). Trimming removed 5 bases from V and 10 bases from J; junction bases left unmatched: 15. The CDR3 sequence is 15 residues long. In nucleotides, the CDR3 is TGTGCCAGCAGGGGAAGCGGGGGCCCAGGTCAGGCGCAGTATTTT. It translates to CASRGSGGPGQAQYF.

The chain is built from TRBV5-1 and TRBJ2-3; 7 bases are shared with TRBD2. The CDR3 loop spans 13 amino acids. Germline lookup yields CDR1 SGHRS and CDR2 YFSETQ. The junction had 0 bases not matched to a gene; V was cut back by 4 bases and J by 1 base. CDR3 sequence reads: CASSRGGTDTQYF. Here the CDR3 DNA reads TGCGCCAGCAGCCGGGGGGGCACAGATACGCAGTATTTT.

This clone was seen just once. The chain carries TRBV5-1 and TRBJ1-4; D not resolved. The germline CDR1 and CDR2 sequences are SGHRS and YFSETQ. Between the trimmed V and J ends, which lost 4 bases and 6 bases, there was a span of 13 bases. CDR3 size: 14 residues. Written as DNA, the CDR3 is TGCGCCAGCAGCCCTACTACGCGGGATGAAAAACTGTTTTTT. Amino acid sequence: CASSPTTRDEKLFF.

J is TRBJ2-7 and V is TRBV5-1; D call uncertain. Germline values: CDR1 SGHRS, CDR2 YFSETQ. Deletions cut 4 bases from V and 2 bases from J, with 10 bases between. This CDR3 spans 13 amino acids. CDR3 loop: CASSPGQTYEQYV. CDR3 nucleotide sequence: TGCGCCAGCAGCCCCGGGCAGACCTACGAGCAGTACGTC.